This T cell receptor (beta chain) comes out of a study of OX40 agonist ivuxolimab in advanced cancers. Here immunoSEQ multiplex PCR was the method, and the copy in TCRdb shows in-frame clones only, minus some. The sample lists about 22,000 clones, around four fifths occurring once. CDR3 size: 16 residues. Between the trimmed V and J ends, which lost 0 bases and 0 bases, there was a span of 11 bases. CDR1 is SGHRS and CDR2 is YFSETQ in the germline V gene. The clonotype originates from an adult with an advanced solid tumor such as melanoma, head and neck, liver or kidney cancer. The V call is TRBV5-1, the J call TRBJ2-3; no firm D call. The specimen comprised CD4+ or CD8+ T cells sorted from blood, sampled in a trial of the OX40 agonist ivuxolimab. The CDR3 nucleotides are TGCGCCAGCAGCTTGGATCCCTACAGAAGCACAGATACGCAGTATTTT. Its protein is CASSLDPYRSTDTQYF.